This T cell receptor beta chain was profiled in a study of response to subunit inactivated influenza vaccine. Remarks on this clonotype: Its antigen remains unknown.

General study points: It was suggested by the authors that few new T cells are recruited by each seasonal influenza vaccination.

One entry per CDR3 protein, called by TCRdb with MiXCR from the RT-PCR reads. The table records 590,000 or so distinct CDR3 sequences, roughly 15% of them present only once. Germline V gene sequence: CDR1 SQVTM, CDR2 ANQGSEA. The V end lost 6 bases, the J end lost 6 bases, and 15 bases lay between the germline ends. This CDR3 spans 13 amino acids. Specimen: PBMCs from blood, collected 14 to 15 days before vaccination. This clonotype originated in a man aged 50-60 years who received an inactivated influenza vaccine. The chain employs TRBV29-1 and TRBJ2-4; weak D call: TRBD1 (5 bases). The CDR3 loop is CSVTVSQGNIQYF. As DNA, the CDR3 is TGCAGCGTGACAGTAAGCCAGGGAAACATTCAGTACTTC.